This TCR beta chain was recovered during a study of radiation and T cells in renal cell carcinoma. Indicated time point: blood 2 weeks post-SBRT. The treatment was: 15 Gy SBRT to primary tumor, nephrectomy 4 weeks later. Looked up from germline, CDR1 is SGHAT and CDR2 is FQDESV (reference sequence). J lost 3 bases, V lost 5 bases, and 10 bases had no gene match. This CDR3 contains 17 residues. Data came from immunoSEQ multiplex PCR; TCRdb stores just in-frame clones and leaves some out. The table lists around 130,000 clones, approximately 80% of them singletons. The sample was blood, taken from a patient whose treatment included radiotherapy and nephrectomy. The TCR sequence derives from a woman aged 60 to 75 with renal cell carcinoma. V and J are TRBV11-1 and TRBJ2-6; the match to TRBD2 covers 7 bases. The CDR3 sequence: CASSVRGTTGGANVLTF. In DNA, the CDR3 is TGTGCCAGCAGCGTACGCGGGACTACGGGTGGGGCCAACGTCCTGACTTTC.